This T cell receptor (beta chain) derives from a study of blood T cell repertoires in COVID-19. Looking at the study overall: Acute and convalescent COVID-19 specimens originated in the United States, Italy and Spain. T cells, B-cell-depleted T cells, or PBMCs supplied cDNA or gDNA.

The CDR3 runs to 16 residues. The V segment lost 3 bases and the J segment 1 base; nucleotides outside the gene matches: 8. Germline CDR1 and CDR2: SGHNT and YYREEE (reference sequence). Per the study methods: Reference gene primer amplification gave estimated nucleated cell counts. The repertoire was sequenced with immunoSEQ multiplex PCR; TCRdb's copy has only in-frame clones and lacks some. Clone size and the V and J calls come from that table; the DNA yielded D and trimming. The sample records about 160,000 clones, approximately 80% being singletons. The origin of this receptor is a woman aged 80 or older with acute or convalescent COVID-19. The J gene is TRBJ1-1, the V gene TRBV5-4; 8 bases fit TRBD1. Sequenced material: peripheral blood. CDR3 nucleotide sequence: TGTGCCAGCAGCTCAACAGGGGGGCGGGCGAACACTGAAGCTTTCTTT. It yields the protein CASSSTGGRANTEAFF.